Sequencing of this T cell receptor beta chain was carried out in a study of blood T cell repertoires in COVID-19. Study-level information: Sources were T cells, B-cell-depleted T cells, or PBMCs; the material itself was cDNA or gDNA.

Repertoires were generated with immunoSEQ multiplex PCR, while TCRdb's copy carries only in-frame clones and drops some. The repertoire holds 80,000 to 95,000 clones, with about 89% as singletons. The V segment lost 4 bases and the J segment 5 bases; nucleotides outside the gene matches: 3. Looked up from germline, CDR1 is MDHEN and CDR2 is SYDVKM. The CDR3 loop spans 14 amino acids. V usage is TRBV28 and J usage is TRBJ1-3, with 9 bases fitting TRBD1. Sequenced: peripheral blood. This TCR was sampled from a woman between 65 and 79 years old with acute or convalescent COVID-19. This chain's CDR3 is CASSSGQGRNTIYF. The CDR3 bases are TGTGCCAGCAGTTCGGGACAGGGAAGAAACACCATATATTTT.